One sample yielded the 30 T cell receptor beta chains listed below, sequenced in a study of CDR3 diversity in severe acne (dated by TCRdb to about 2019). The library was obtained by PCR. Instrument used: Illumina HiSeq 2000. Using fastp at Q25 and MiXCR, TCRdb reprocessed the public reads and kept productive beta chains. Every entry covers one CDR3 protein and lists the most common genes and DNA from its rows. The sample table holds fewer than 90,000 distinct CDR3 sequences, of which under 65% were seen once. Of the sample, roughly an eighth falls within the top ten clones. Sequencing was done on a sample of blood. These receptors originate from a male donor in good health, without acne.

In the case of this clonotype: Here the CDR3 omits its conserved ending phenylalanine or tryptophan, so a read error is the likely source. J is TRBJ2-2 and V is TRBV5-4, with no clear D. V was trimmed by 6 bases and J by 3 bases, leaving 9 bases between them. This CDR3 spans 13 amino acids. The germline V gene has CDR1 SGHNT and CDR2 YYREEE (reference sequence). The CDR3 nucleotides are TGTGCCAGCACCGAGCAGTACACCGGGGAGCTGTTTTCT. Translation: CASTEQYTGELFS.

The chain links TRBV28 to TRBJ2-1; TRBD2 aligns across 9 bases. Looked up from germline, CDR1 is MDHEN and CDR2 is SYDVKM. The V segment lost 6 bases and the J segment 4 bases; nucleotides outside the gene matches: 13. The CDR3 loop spans 17 amino acids. For the CDR3, the DNA is TGTGCCAGCAGCGCCAGCGGGGGGACCTTGGGTTACAATGAGCAGTTCTTC. It encodes CASSASGGTLGYNEQFF.

The chain joins TRBV15 to TRBJ2-7; 14 positions agree with TRBD2. Germline V lookup: CDR1 LNHNV, CDR2 YYDKDF (reference sequence). Unmatched junction bases numbered 3, after V lost 0 bases and J lost 5 bases. The CDR3 is made up of 16 amino acids. CDR3 protein: CATSRETSGRANEQYF. CDR3 nucleotide sequence: TGTGCCACCAGCAGAGAGACTAGCGGGAGGGCCAACGAGCAGTACTTC.

The chain couples TRBV20-1 to TRBJ2-6, with 7 bases aligning to TRBD1. TRBJ1-2 matches the DNA end more closely, so the J call is doubtful. The CDR3 covers 14 residues. Germline V gene lookup returns CDR1 DFQATT and CDR2 SNEGSKA (reference sequence). Written as DNA, the CDR3 is TGCAGTGCTAGAGTGATCCAGGGAGGGGGCAGCTACACCTTC. Amino acids: CSARVIQGGGSYTF.

This clonotype has only a few counts. The genes are TRBV10-3 and TRBJ2-7, with D unresolved. CDR3 length: 12 residues. Trimming took off 0 bases at V and 4 bases at J, with 4 bases between the two ends. Germline CDR1 reads ENHRY; CDR2 reads SYGVKD. The DNA of the CDR3 is TGTGCCATCAGTGAGTCAGGGTACGAGCAGTACTTC. Translated: CAISESGYEQYF.

The gene calls are TRBV7-6 and TRBJ2-5; 9 bases align to TRBD1. The CDR3 is 16 residues long. CDR1 SGHVS and CDR2 FNYEAQ come from the germline V gene. J lost 5 bases, V lost 5 bases, and 12 bases had no gene match. The CDR3 reads CASSGGRTGVLETQYF. DNA for the CDR3: TGTGCCAGCAGCGGAGGCCGGACAGGGGTGCTGGAGACCCAGTACTTC.

This clonotype has at least ten counts. The rearrangement links TRBV15 to TRBJ2-4; 12 bases match TRBD2. Germline V lookup: CDR1 LNHNV, CDR2 YYDKDF (reference sequence). Trimming took 5 bases from V and 3 from J; bases not matched to a gene: 17. The CDR3 is 20 amino acids. The CDR3 bases are TGTGCCACCAGCTCACACCTGGCTAGCGGGGGGGCTTTTGTCAAAAACATTCAGTACTTC. Its translation is CATSSHLASGGAFVKNIQYF.

V is TRBV29-1 and J is TRBJ2-2; TRBD2 aligns across 7 bases. The germline CDR1 and CDR2 sequences are SQVTM and ANQGSEA. J gave up 5 bases and V 0 bases, and 6 bases lay outside the gene matches. This CDR3 spans 15 amino acids. As DNA, the CDR3 is TGCAGCGTTGAAGATCGTTACGGGAGGACCGGGGAGCTGTTTTTT. It yields the protein CSVEDRYGRTGELFF.

The V call is TRBV7-2, the J call TRBJ2-1; D is unclear. This CDR3 is built from 13 residues. Trimming left V 0 bases short and J 8 bases short, with 8 bases between. Germline V CDR1 and CDR2: SGHTA, FQGNSA. CDR3: CASSLAGKDEQFF. The CDR3 bases are TGTGCCAGCAGCTTAGCGGGGAAAGATGAGCAGTTCTTC. Together with reference TRBV7-2 and TRBJ2-1, the CDR3 gives the full variable domain: GAGVSQSPSNKVTEKGKDVELRCDPISGHTALYWYRQSLGQGLEFLIYFQGNSAPDKSGLPSDRFSAERTGGSVSTLTIQRTQQEDSAVYLCASSLAGKDEQFFGPGTRLTVL.

With regard to this clonotype: Because it lacks the conserved phenylalanine or tryptophan at the end, this CDR3 is likely a read error. No DNA is shown, since the ends of the CDR3 on it are uncertain; the CDR3 is the one TCRdb lists. The chain uses TRBV11-1 and TRBJ2-5; whether TRBD1, the table's D call, matches the DNA was not checked. Germline V gives CDR1 SGHAT, CDR2 FQDESV (reference sequence). The CDR3 length is 15 residues, termini included. The CDR3 sequence is CASSEGQMDGYTFGS.

The chain has TRBV9 and TRBJ2-5; D is perhaps TRBD1 (5 bases). The germline V gene encodes CDR1 SGDLS and CDR2 YYNGEE. V was trimmed by 0 bases and J by 4 bases, leaving 10 bases between them. The CDR3 loop spans 14 amino acids. CDR3 sequence reads: CASSVVFGAETQYF. The CDR3 coding sequence is TGTGCCAGCAGCGTAGTATTTGGGGCAGAGACCCAGTACTTC.

V gene TRBV20-1 combines with J gene TRBJ1-1, with D possibly TRBD1 on 5 matching bases. CDR3 size: 13 residues. Per the germline V gene, CDR1 is DFQATT and CDR2 is SNEGSKA (reference sequence). The V and J ends lost 1 base and 4 bases respectively, with 10 bases between them. CDR3 in amino acids: CSARGGTGTEAFF. DNA of the CDR3: TGCAGTGCTAGAGGAGGGACTGGCACTGAAGCTTTCTTT.

The table lists this clonotype with many counts. CDR3 in DNA: TGTGCCAGCAGTATTGACGGGTTTTACTACGAGCAGTACTTC. This translates into CASSIDGFYYEQYF. The chain carries TRBV27 and TRBJ2-7, with D uncertain. Trimming left V 5 bases short and J 3 bases short, with 14 bases between. Germline values: CDR1 MNHEY, CDR2 SMNVEV (reference sequence). This CDR3 is built from 14 residues.

This clonotype has a count of ten or more. The gene calls are TRBV10-3 and TRBJ1-1; weak D call: TRBD1 (6 bases). Trimming removed 11 bases at V and 0 bases at J, with 13 bases between. The CDR3 has 13 amino acids. Germline CDR1 ENHRY, CDR2 SYGVKD. The CDR3 region has the DNA TGTGCCGCAGAACAGGGAATGAACACTGAAGCTTTCTTT. It yields the protein CAAEQGMNTEAFF.

This clonotype has only a few counts. The chain employs TRBV5-1 and TRBJ1-1, with a tentative D call TRBD1 (5 bases). The germline V and J ends were trimmed by 2 bases and 6 bases, with 11 bases remaining between them. CDR1 is SGHRS and CDR2 is YFSETQ in the germline V gene. The CDR3 is 13 residues long. CDR3 in amino acids: CASSLQDGAEAFF. The CDR3 DNA reads TGCGCCAGCAGCTTACAGGACGGGGCTGAAGCTTTCTTT.

This sequence joins TRBV20-1 and TRBJ1-2; D not certain. The ends were cut back, 0 bases at V and 4 bases at J, with 9 bases in the middle. This CDR3 has 13 residues. Germline assignment: CDR1 DFQATT and CDR2 SNEGSKA (reference sequence). The CDR3 sequence: CSARDARLYGYTF. CDR3 DNA: TGCAGTGCTAGAGACGCAAGGCTCTATGGCTACACCTTC.

The chain couples TRBV20-1 to TRBJ1-2; D not certain. Germline values: CDR1 DFQATT, CDR2 SNEGSKA (reference sequence). This CDR3 is built from 14 residues. With 4 bases removed from V and 0 bases from J, the gap between germline ends came to 12 bases. CDR3 region: CSAIFLCANYGYTF. CDR3 DNA: TGCAGTGCTATATTCTTATGTGCTAACTATGGCTACACCTTC.

The CDR3 DNA reads as TGCAGTGCTCACCGGCCTAGCGGGAGGACGGAGACCCAGTACTTC. Protein sequence: CSAHRPSGRTETQYF. The chain has TRBV20-1 and TRBJ2-5; TRBD2 aligns across 11 bases. Germline CDR1 DFQATT, CDR2 SNEGSKA (reference sequence). The V and J ends lost 5 bases and 5 bases, in that order; junction bases with no gene match: 10. This CDR3 is built from 15 residues.

This clonotype has at least ten counts. The CDR3 region has the DNA TGTGCCAGCAGTTACTCGGGCAGCCCGACTCAGCCCCAGCATTTT. It is translated as CASSYSGSPTQPQHF. The chain links TRBV6-5 to TRBJ1-5; no clear D gene. Germline V gene sequence: CDR1 MNHEY, CDR2 SVGAGI. The CDR3 length is 15 residues. V lost 0 bases to trimming and J lost 6 bases, with 12 bases between them.

This clonotype was counted a few times. The rearrangement joins TRBV2 to TRBJ2-6; 12 bases are a match to TRBD1. Germline V gene sequence: CDR1 SNHLY, CDR2 FYNNEI. The CDR3 is 15 amino acids. With 10 bases clipped from V and 3 bases from J, the junction kept 4 bases outside the gene matches. The CDR3 loop is CAIRDRGLGANVLTF. In DNA, the CDR3 is TGTGCCATCCGGGACAGGGGGCTTGGGGCCAACGTCCTGACTTTC.

The CDR3 is CATSDSQTSGITDTQYF. CDR3 in DNA: TGTGCCACCAGTGATTCACAGACTAGCGGGATCACGGATACGCAGTATTTT. The gene calls are TRBV24-1 and TRBJ2-3, with TRBD2 matching 11 bases. With V trimmed by 2 bases and J by 6 bases, 9 bases remained unmatched. Per germline, CDR1 KGHDR and CDR2 SFDVKD. This CDR3 is built from 17 residues.

On this clonotype: With a much larger clone just one base away, this may be a read error. The CDR3 does not close with the conserved phenylalanine or tryptophan, likely indicating a read error. The chain combines TRBV19 with TRBJ1-1; possibly TRBD1 for D (5 bases). Germline CDR1 is LNHDA and CDR2 is SQIVND (reference sequence). Deletions cut 3 bases from V and 4 bases from J, with 12 bases between. The CDR3 length is 14 residues. The CDR3 sequence is CASSISGGSTEAFS. The DNA of the CDR3 is TGTGCCAGTAGTATTTCCGGGGGAAGCACTGAAGCTTTCTCT.

V is TRBV24-1 and J is TRBJ2-5; 9 bases align to TRBD1. CDR1 KGHDR and CDR2 SFDVKD come from the germline V gene. V shed 3 bases and J 9 bases; nucleotides not matched to a gene: 13. The CDR3 length is 16 residues. The CDR3 nucleotides are TGTGCCACCAGTGATCGGGGACGGGACAGGGATCAGCCCCAGTACTTC. Amino acids: CATSDRGRDRDQPQYF.

This clonotype was counted many times. The CDR3: CAWSVLVSYNSPLHF. In DNA, the CDR3 is TGTGCCTGGAGTGTACTGGTGTCCTATAATTCACCCCTCCACTTT. The rearrangement links TRBV30 to TRBJ1-6; no clear D gene. There are 15 residues in the CDR3. V lost 0 bases to trimming and J lost 1 base, with 7 bases between them. In germline, CDR1 is GTSNPN, CDR2 SVGIG (reference sequence).

This clonotype was observed many times. The chain employs TRBV24-1 and TRBJ2-5; 9 bases are shared with TRBD1. After removal of 4 bases from V and 2 bases from J, the junction contained 10 bases not matched to a gene. Germline CDR1 KGHDR, CDR2 SFDVKD. The CDR3 length is 17 residues. CDR3 DNA: TGTGCCACCAGTGACCCAGGGAAAGACAGGGGGCAAGAGACCCAGTACTTC. It yields the protein CATSDPGKDRGQETQYF.

This chain uses TRBV20-1 with TRBJ2-7; the match to TRBD2 covers 7 bases. The CDR3 runs to 15 residues. The V gene's germline CDR1 is DFQATT and CDR2 SNEGSKA (reference sequence). The ends lost 5 bases at V and 5 bases at J; junction bases unmatched: 15. The CDR3 region is CSAAHSPGGSNEQYF. The CDR3 bases are TGCAGTGCTGCCCATTCCCCTGGCGGGAGCAACGAGCAGTACTTC.

This chain uses TRBV2 with TRBJ2-7, with D hard to call. V was trimmed by 7 bases and J by 7 bases, leaving 11 bases between them. The CDR3 length is 11 residues. The germline gives CDR1 SNHLY, CDR2 FYNNEI. CDR3 amino acids: CASINNNEQYF. The DNA for the CDR3 is TGTGCCAGCATCAACAACAATGAGCAGTACTTC.

The chain links TRBV2 to TRBJ2-2; 7 nucleotides agree with TRBD2. V lost 5 bases and J lost 1; bases outside the gene matches: 4. CDR1 and CDR2 (germline): SNHLY, FYNNEI. The CDR3 loop spans 15 amino acids. This chain's CDR3 is CASSWGEGNTGELFF. The CDR3 nucleotides read TGTGCCAGCAGTTGGGGGGAGGGGAACACCGGGGAGCTGTTTTTT.

The rearrangement joins TRBV7-8 to TRBJ2-2; D uncertain. CDR1 and CDR2 from the germline V gene are SGHVS and FQNEAQ. V dropped 6 bases and J dropped 1 base, with 15 bases sitting between them. CDR3 length: 16 residues. In DNA form, the CDR3 reads TGTGCCAGCAGTCGATACGGATCGGGGAACACCGGGGAGCTGTTTTTT. As protein: CASSRYGSGNTGELFF. Variable domain in full (rest from reference TRBV7-8 and TRBJ2-2): GAGVSQSPRYKVAKRGQDVALRCDPISGHVSLFWYQQALGQGPEFLTYFQNEAQLDKSGLPSDRFFAERPEGSVSTLKIQRTQQEDSAVYLCASSRYGSGNTGELFFGEGSRLTVL.

The rearrangement links TRBV6-6 to TRBJ1-5, with TRBD1 matching 8 bases. Germline V gene data show CDR1 as MNHNY and CDR2 as SVGAGI (reference sequence). The CDR3 sequence is 13 residues long. Germline trimming cut 6 bases from V and 7 bases from J; bases unmatched to any gene: 5. This chain's CDR3 is CASSHRGEQPQHF. The CDR3 DNA follows: TGTGCCAGCAGCCACAGGGGGGAGCAGCCCCAGCATTTT.